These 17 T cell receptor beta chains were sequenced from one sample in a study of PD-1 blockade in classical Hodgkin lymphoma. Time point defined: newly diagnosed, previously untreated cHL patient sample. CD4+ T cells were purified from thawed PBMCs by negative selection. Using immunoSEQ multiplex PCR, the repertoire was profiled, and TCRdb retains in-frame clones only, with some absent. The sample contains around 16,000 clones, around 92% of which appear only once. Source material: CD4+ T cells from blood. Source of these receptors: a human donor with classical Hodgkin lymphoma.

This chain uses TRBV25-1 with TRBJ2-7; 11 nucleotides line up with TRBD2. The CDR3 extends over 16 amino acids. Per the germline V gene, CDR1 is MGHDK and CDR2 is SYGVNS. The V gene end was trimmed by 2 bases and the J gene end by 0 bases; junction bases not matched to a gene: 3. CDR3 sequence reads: CASSERTSGYSYEQYF. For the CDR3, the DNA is TGTGCCAGCAGTGAACGGACTAGCGGGTACTCCTACGAGCAGTACTTC.

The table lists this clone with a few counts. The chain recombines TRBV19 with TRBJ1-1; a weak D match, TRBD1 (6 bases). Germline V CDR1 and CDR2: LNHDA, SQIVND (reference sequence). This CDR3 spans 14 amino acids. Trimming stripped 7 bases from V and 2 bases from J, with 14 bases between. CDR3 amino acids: CASTQGLRNTEAFF. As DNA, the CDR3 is TGTGCCAGTACCCAGGGGTTAAGAAACACTGAAGCTTTCTTT.

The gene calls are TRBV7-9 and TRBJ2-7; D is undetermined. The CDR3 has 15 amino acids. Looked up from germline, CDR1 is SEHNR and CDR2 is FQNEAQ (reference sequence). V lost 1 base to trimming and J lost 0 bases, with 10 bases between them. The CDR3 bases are TGTGCCAGCAGCTTAGTGCGTCAGGCCTCCTACGAGCAGTACTTC. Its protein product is CASSLVRQASYEQYF.

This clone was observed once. The CDR3 bases are TGTGCCACCAGCAGTCCCGGGACAGGGAATGAAAAACTGTTTTTT. It encodes CATSSPGTGNEKLFF. The chain links TRBV15 to TRBJ1-4; 9 bases fit TRBD1. Germline V lookup: CDR1 LNHNV, CDR2 YYDKDF (reference sequence). V shed 3 bases and J 5 bases; nucleotides not matched to a gene: 4. The CDR3 extends over 15 amino acids.

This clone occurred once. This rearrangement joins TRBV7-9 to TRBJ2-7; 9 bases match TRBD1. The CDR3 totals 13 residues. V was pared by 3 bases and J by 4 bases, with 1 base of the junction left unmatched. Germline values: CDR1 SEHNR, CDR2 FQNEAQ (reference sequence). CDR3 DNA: TGTGCCAGCAGCTTTGGGACAGGGTACGAGCAGTACTTC. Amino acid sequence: CASSFGTGYEQYF.

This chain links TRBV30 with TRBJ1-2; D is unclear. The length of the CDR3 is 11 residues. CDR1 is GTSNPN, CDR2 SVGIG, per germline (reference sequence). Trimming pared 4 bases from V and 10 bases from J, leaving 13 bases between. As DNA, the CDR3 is TGTGCCTGGACCCCCGCGGTCTCCTACACCTTC. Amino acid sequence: CAWTPAVSYTF.

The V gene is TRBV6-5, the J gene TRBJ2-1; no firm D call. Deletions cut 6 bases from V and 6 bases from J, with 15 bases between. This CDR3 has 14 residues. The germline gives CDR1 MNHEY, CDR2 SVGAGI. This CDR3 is CASSQLSPPNEQFF. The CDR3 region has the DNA TGTGCCAGCAGCCAACTTTCCCCTCCCAATGAGCAGTTCTTC.

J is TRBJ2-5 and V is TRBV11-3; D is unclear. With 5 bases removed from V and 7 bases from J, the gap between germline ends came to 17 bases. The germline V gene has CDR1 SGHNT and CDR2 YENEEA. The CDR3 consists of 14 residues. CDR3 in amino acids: CASSGPENDGTQYF. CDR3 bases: TGTGCCAGCAGCGGGCCTGAGAACGACGGGACCCAGTACTTC.

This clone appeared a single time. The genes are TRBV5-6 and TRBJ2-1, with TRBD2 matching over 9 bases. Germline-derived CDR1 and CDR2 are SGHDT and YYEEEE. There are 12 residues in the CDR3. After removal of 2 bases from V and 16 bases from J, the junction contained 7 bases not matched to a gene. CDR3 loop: CASSLASGTHFF. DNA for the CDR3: TGTGCCAGCAGCTTAGCTAGCGGGACGCACTTCTTC.

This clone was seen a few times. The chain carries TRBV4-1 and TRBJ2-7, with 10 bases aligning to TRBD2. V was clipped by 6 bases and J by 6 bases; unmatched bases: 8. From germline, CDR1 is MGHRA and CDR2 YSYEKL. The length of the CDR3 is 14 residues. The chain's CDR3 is CASRPLAGVREQYF. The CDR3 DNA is TGCGCCAGCAGGCCCCTAGCGGGAGTTCGCGAGCAGTACTTC.

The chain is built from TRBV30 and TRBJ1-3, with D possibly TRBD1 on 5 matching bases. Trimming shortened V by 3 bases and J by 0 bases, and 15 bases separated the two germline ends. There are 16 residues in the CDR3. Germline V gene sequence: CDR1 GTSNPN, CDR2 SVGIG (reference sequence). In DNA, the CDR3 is TGTGCCTGGAGAACTCCTGGGGGGGGCTCTGGAAACACCATATATTTT. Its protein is CAWRTPGGGSGNTIYF.

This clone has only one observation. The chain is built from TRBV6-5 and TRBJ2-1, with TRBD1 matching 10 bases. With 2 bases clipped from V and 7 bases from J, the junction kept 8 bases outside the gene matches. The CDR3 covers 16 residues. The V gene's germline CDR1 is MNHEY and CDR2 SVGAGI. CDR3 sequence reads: CASSYPRQGARNEQFF. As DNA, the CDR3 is TGTGCCAGCAGTTACCCTAGACAGGGGGCGAGGAATGAGCAGTTCTTC.

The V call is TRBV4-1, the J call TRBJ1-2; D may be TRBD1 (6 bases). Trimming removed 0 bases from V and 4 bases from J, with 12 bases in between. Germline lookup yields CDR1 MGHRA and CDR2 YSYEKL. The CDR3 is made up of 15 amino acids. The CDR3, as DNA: TGCGCCAGCAGCCAAGAACGACAGGTGGTCTATGGCTACACCTTC. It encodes CASSQERQVVYGYTF.

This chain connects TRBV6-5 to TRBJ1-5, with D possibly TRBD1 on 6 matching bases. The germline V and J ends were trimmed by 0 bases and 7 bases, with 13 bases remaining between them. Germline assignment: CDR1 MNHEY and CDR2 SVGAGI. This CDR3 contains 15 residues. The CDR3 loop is CASSYSGGRRQPQHF. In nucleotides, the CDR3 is TGTGCCAGCAGTTACTCGGGGGGGCGCCGACAGCCCCAGCATTTT.

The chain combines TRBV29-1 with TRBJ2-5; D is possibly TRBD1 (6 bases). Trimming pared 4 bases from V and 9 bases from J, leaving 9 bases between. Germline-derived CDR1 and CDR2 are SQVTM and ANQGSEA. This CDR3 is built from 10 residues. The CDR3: CSVGKGAQYF. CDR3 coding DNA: TGCAGCGTTGGGAAGGGGGCCCAGTACTTC.

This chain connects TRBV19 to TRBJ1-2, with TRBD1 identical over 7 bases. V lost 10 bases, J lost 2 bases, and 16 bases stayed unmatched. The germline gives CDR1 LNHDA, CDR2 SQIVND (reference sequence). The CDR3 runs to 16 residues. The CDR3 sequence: CAINRGRGSENYGYTF. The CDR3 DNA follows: TGTGCCATCAACCGCGGCAGGGGGTCGGAGAACTATGGCTACACCTTC.

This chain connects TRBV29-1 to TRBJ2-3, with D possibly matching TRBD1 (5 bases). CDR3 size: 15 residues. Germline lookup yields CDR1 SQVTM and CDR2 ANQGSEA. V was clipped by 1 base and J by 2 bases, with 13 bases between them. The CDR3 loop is CSVEVQEMVTDTQYF. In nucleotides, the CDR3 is TGCAGCGTTGAAGTACAGGAGATGGTCACAGATACGCAGTATTTT.